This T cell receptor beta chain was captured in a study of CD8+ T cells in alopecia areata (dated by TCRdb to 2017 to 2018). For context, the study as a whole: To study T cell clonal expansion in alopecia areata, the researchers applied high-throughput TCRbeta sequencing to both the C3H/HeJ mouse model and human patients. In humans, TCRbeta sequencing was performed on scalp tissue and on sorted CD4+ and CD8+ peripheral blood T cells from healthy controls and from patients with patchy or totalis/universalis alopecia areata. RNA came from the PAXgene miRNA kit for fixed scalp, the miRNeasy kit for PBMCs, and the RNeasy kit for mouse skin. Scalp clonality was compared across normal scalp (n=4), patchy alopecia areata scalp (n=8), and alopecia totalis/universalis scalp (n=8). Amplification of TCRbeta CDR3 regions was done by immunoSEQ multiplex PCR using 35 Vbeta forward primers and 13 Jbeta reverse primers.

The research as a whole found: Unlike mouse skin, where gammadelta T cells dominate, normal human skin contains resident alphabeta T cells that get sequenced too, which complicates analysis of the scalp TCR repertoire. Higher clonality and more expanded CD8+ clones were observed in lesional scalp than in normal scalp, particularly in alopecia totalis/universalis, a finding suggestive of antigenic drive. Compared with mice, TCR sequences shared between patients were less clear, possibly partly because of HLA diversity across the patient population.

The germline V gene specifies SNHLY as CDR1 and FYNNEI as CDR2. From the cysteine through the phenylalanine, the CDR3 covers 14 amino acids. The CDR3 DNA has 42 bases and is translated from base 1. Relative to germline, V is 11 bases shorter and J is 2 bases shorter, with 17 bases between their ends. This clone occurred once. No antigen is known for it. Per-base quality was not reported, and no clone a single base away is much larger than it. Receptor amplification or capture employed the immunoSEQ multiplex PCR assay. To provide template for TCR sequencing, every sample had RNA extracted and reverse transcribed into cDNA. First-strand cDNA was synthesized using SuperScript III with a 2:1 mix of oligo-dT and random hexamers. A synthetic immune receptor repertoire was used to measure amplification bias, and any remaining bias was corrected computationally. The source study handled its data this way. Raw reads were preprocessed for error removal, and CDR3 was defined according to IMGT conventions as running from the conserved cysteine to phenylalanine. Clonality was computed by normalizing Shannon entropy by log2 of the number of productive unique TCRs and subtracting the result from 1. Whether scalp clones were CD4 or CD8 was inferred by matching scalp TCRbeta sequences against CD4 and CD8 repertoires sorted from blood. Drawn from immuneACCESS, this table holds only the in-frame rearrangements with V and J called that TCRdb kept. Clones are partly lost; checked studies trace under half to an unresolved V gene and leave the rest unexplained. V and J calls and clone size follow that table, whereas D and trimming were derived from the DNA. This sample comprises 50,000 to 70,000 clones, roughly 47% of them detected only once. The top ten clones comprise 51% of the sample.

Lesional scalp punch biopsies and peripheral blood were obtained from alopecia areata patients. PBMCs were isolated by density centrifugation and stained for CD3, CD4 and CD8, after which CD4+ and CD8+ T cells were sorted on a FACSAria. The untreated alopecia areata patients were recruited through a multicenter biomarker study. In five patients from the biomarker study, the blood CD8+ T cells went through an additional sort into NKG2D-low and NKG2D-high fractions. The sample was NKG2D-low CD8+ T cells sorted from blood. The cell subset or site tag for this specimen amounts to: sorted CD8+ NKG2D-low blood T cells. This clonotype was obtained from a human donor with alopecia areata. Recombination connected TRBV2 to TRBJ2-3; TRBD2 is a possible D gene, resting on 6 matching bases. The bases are TGTGCCCTAGACCCGGGGGTCAACACAGATACGCAGTATTTT. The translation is CALDPGVNTDTQYF.